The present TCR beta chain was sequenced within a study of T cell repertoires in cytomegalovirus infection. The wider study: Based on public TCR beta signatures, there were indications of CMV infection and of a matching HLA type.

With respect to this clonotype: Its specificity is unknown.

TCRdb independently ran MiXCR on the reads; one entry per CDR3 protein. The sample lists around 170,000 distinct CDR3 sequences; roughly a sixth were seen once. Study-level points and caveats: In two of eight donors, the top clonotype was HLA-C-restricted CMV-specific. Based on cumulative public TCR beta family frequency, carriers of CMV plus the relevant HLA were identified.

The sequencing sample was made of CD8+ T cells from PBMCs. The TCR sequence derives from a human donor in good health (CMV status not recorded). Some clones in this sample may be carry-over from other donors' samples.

CDR3 nucleotides: TGTGCCAGCAGCCCGACAGGGATCTACGAGCAGTACTTC. This sequence encodes CASSPTGIYEQYF. The chain couples TRBV7-9 to TRBJ2-7; 7 nucleotides agree with TRBD1. The CDR3 consists of 13 residues. The V gene's germline CDR1 is SEHNR and CDR2 FQNEAQ (reference sequence). Trimming at V came to 5 bases and at J to 3 bases, leaving 4 bases not matched to a gene.